The 21 T cell receptor beta chains below all came from one sample that was sequenced in a study of regulatory T cells in long-lasting Graves disease. With iRepertoire HTBI primers and Arm-PCR of CDR3 regions, TCR beta libraries were built. TCRdb fed the multiplex PCR reads into MiXCR, producing one record per CDR3 protein. Among some 470,000 distinct CDR3 sequences, around a fifth were seen once, and the ten largest hold about 7%. Sample time point: persistent/refractory GD, antithyroid drugs over 5 years with positive TRAb. The TCR library was made from RNA extracted from PBMCs. The sample was peripheral blood mononuclear cells (PBMCs), taken when the disease was refractory, from a patient treated with antithyroid drugs. These receptors came from a female donor with Graves disease.

This clonotype was found many times. The chain combines TRBV28 with TRBJ2-7; either TRBD1 or TRBD2 may supply D (6 bases each). The ends were cut back, 6 bases at V and 1 base at J, with 13 bases in the middle. The CDR3 covers 14 residues. Looked up from germline, CDR1 is MDHEN and CDR2 is SYDVKM. The CDR3 loop is CASRLAQGSYEQYF. The CDR3, as DNA: TGTGCCAGCAGACTAGCTCAGGGGTCCTACGAGCAGTACTTC.

At least ten counts were recorded for this clonotype. One end of the junction does not line up with germline, which may come from a read error. CDR3 sequence (DNA): TGTGCCGGCAGTTTGCTTGGAGGTCAGCCCCAGCATTTT. This sequence encodes CAGSLLGGQPQHF. This rearrangement joins TRBV28 to TRBJ1-5; D is ambiguous. Germline V gene data show CDR1 as MDHEN and CDR2 as SYDVKM. There are 13 residues in the CDR3.

This clonotype showed up just a few times. The chain is built from TRBV15 and TRBJ2-7, with D maybe TRBD2 (5 bases). This CDR3 contains 15 residues. V was clipped by 0 bases and J by 2 bases, with 11 bases between them. In germline, CDR1 is LNHNV, CDR2 YYDKDF (reference sequence). CDR3 DNA sequence: TGTGCCACCAGCAGAGATTTGGACTTGGCCTACGAGCAGTACTTC. Residues: CATSRDLDLAYEQYF.

This clonotype was seen ten or more times. CDR3 nucleotide sequence: TGCAGCGTTGATTCCGGGGATGGCTACACCTTC. It yields the protein CSVDSGDGYTF. This sequence joins TRBV29-1 and TRBJ1-2; the D is unclear. V was cut by 3 bases and J by 6 bases, with 8 bases left in between. The length of the CDR3 is 11 residues. CDR1 SQVTM and CDR2 ANQGSEA come from the germline V gene.

This clonotype was seen a single time. A much larger clone lies one base from this, so it may be a read error. The conserved final phenylalanine or tryptophan is absent from the CDR3, which likely points to a read error. The V call is TRBV28, the J call TRBJ2-7, with TRBD2 identical over 8 bases. J was trimmed by 2 bases and V by 10 bases; bases with no gene match: 10. In germline, CDR1 is MDHEN, CDR2 SYDVKM. The CDR3 runs to 14 residues. Written as DNA, the CDR3 is TGTGCCACGGAAGCGGGAGTAACGGCCTACGAGCAGTACTCC. Protein sequence: CATEAGVTAYEQYS.

In its sample, this clonotype was seen a few times. This chain links TRBV12-3 or TRBV12-4 with TRBJ2-5, with D possibly being TRBD1 or TRBD2 (5 bases each). There are 14 residues in the CDR3. The V end lost 3 bases, the J end lost 2 bases, and 10 bases lay between the germline ends. The CDR3 DNA is TGTGCCAGCAGTTTCTACAGGAGGCAAGAGACCCAGTACTTC. Translated: CASSFYRRQETQYF.

The chain has TRBV5-1 and TRBJ1-1; 8 positions match TRBD1. This CDR3 is built from 16 residues. V shed 0 bases and J 6 bases; nucleotides not matched to a gene: 10. Germline values: CDR1 SGHRS, CDR2 YFSETQ. The CDR3 sequence is CASSLAVSGGAAEAFF. The CDR3 nucleotides are TGCGCCAGCAGCTTGGCGGTTTCAGGGGGCGCAGCTGAAGCTTTCTTT. Full variable domain (missing parts from reference TRBV5-1 and TRBJ1-1): KAGVTQTPRYLIKTRGQQVTLSCSPISGHRSVSWYQQTPGQGLQFLFEYFSETQRNKGNFPGRFSGRQFSNSRSEMNVSTLELGDSALYLCASSLAVSGGAAEAFFGQGTRLTVV.

The V call is TRBV12-5, the J call TRBJ2-1, with 7 bases identical to TRBD2. This CDR3 is built from 16 residues. The germline V gene has CDR1 LGHNT and CDR2 FRNRAP. Trimming took 3 bases from V and 8 from J; bases not matched to a gene: 13. The CDR3 DNA follows: TGTGCTAGTGGTTTCTCGCAGGAGGGAGGGTGGGATGAGCAGTTCTTC. It is translated as CASGFSQEGGWDEQFF.

This clonotype was counted only a few times. V is TRBV29-1 and J is TRBJ2-7, with TRBD2 as a possible D gene (6 bases). Germline V gene sequence: CDR1 SQVTM, CDR2 ANQGSEA. The CDR3 consists of 14 residues. Between the trimmed V and J ends, which lost 5 bases and 3 bases, there was a span of 17 bases. CDR3 sequence reads: CSVLSDIGSYEQYF. DNA for the CDR3: TGCAGCGTTCTCTCAGACATCGGGAGCTACGAGCAGTACTTC.

Ten or more counts support this clonotype. This chain uses TRBV7-3 with TRBJ1-2, with 9 bases that match TRBD1. Germline lookup yields CDR1 SGHTA and CDR2 FQGTGA. With V trimmed by 5 bases and J by 6 bases, 7 bases remained unmatched. The CDR3 loop spans 14 amino acids. The CDR3 DNA reads as TGTGCCAGCAGCGGACAGGGGCTTCGGGATGGCTACACCTTC. Encoded protein: CASSGQGLRDGYTF.

This clonotype was counted once. This may arise from a read error, as a much more abundant clone is one base away. The CDR3 DNA sequence: TGTGCCAGCAGCTCCCTGGACAGCTATGGCTGCACCTTC. This gives the protein CASSSLDSYGCTF. This chain links TRBV5-6 with TRBJ1-2; tentatively, D is TRBD1 (6 bases). This CDR3 spans 13 amino acids. Germline values: CDR1 SGHDT, CDR2 YYEEEE. The full variable domain, its missing parts supplied by reference TRBV5-6 and TRBJ1-2, is DAGVTQSPTHLIKTRGQQVTLRCSPKSGHDTVSWYQQALGQGPQFIFQYYEEEERQRGNFPDRFSGHQFPNYSSELNVNALLLGDSALYLCASSSLDSYGCTFGSGTRLTVV.

In its sample, this clonotype was seen many times. The gene calls are TRBV28 and TRBJ1-1; TRBD1 agrees at 7 bases. The CDR3 sequence is 15 residues long. Trimming removed 7 bases from V and 1 base from J; junction bases left unmatched: 9. CDR1 and CDR2 from the germline V gene are MDHEN and SYDVKM. Here the CDR3 reads CASTPTGTANTEAFF. DNA for the CDR3: TGTGCCAGCACCCCAACCGGGACAGCGAACACTGAAGCTTTCTTT.

This clonotype was counted only a few times. This sequence joins TRBV24-1 and TRBJ2-5, with TRBD1 matching over 7 bases. With V trimmed by 12 bases and J by 1 base, 10 bases remained unmatched. The CDR3 is 14 residues long. Germline CDR1 and CDR2: KGHDR and SFDVKD. CDR3 DNA sequence: TGTGCCGTAAGTCAGGGACAGACCCAAGAGACCCAGTACTTC. Translating it yields CAVSQGQTQETQYF.

This sequence joins TRBV27 and TRBJ2-1; D remains ambiguous. The V gene lost 5 bases and the J gene lost 7 bases, with 9 bases spanning the gap. Germline assignment: CDR1 MNHEY and CDR2 SMNVEV (reference sequence). CDR3 length: 12 amino acids. CDR3 bases: TGTGCCAGCAGTACCCTTGGAAATGAGCAGTTCTTC. Translated: CASSTLGNEQFF.

This clonotype has ten or more counts. This chain uses TRBV28 with TRBJ1-4; D is uncertain. The CDR3 runs 14 residues. The V and J ends lost 2 bases and 8 bases respectively, with 12 bases between them. The germline V gene encodes CDR1 MDHEN and CDR2 SYDVKM. The CDR3 DNA follows: TGTGCCAGCAGTTTAATCGACGGGAACGAAAAACTGTTTTTT. Amino acids: CASSLIDGNEKLFF.

The sample holds many counts of this clonotype. The V call is TRBV5-1, the J call TRBJ2-7; D possibly corresponds to TRBD2 (5 bases). Looked up from germline, CDR1 is SGHRS and CDR2 is YFSETQ. With 0 bases removed from V and 0 bases from J, the gap between germline ends came to 10 bases. CDR3 length: 15 residues. The CDR3 sequence is CASSLEPGSSYEQYF. The CDR3 DNA reads TGCGCCAGCAGCTTGGAACCGGGGAGCTCCTACGAGCAGTACTTC.

The rearrangement links TRBV11-2 to TRBJ1-1; D is uncertain. The germline V and J ends were trimmed by 1 base and 0 bases, with 9 bases remaining between them. Germline lookup yields CDR1 SGHAT and CDR2 FQNNGV. This CDR3 has 15 residues. The CDR3 nucleotides are TGTGCCAGCAGCTTAGGGTCAGAACTGAACACTGAAGCTTTCTTT. It yields the protein CASSLGSELNTEAFF.

This clonotype was seen ten or more times. This chain connects TRBV5-1 to TRBJ1-6; D remains ambiguous. CDR1 and CDR2 from the germline V gene are SGHRS and YFSETQ. This CDR3 spans 13 amino acids. Trimming removed 3 bases at V and 7 bases at J, with 8 bases between. The CDR3, as DNA: TGCGCCAGCAGCTACACCGGGAATTCACCCCTCCACTTT. As protein: CASSYTGNSPLHF. Based on the CDR3 plus reference TRBV5-1 and TRBJ1-6, the full variable domain is KAGVTQTPRYLIKTRGQQVTLSCSPISGHRSVSWYQQTPGQGLQFLFEYFSETQRNKGNFPGRFSGRQFSNSRSEMNVSTLELGDSALYLCASSYTGNSPLHFGNGTRLTVT.

This sequence joins TRBV20-1 and TRBJ2-2; D not resolved. Trimming left V 6 bases short and J 6 bases short, with 17 bases between. This CDR3 has 14 amino acids. Germline V lookup: CDR1 DFQATT, CDR2 SNEGSKA (reference sequence). In DNA, the CDR3 is TGCAGTGCGATGCCAAGGAGCTATGCCGGGGAGCTGTTTTTT. This gives the protein CSAMPRSYAGELFF.

The chain employs TRBV5-1 and TRBJ1-1, with unresolved D. V lost 0 bases, J lost 1 base, and 10 bases lay in between. The germline V gene has CDR1 SGHRS and CDR2 YFSETQ. The CDR3 has 15 amino acids. The CDR3 bases are TGCGCCAGCAGCTTGGTGAGCAGAGGGAACACTGAAGCTTTCTTT. This translates into CASSLVSRGNTEAFF.

This rearrangement joins TRBV30 to TRBJ1-5; D gene uncertain. Germline CDR1 is GTSNPN and CDR2 is SVGIG (reference sequence). Trimming removed 2 bases at V and 0 bases at J, with 5 bases between. The CDR3 has 13 amino acids. This chain's CDR3 is CAWSLVSNQPQHF. In nucleotides, the CDR3 is TGTGCCTGGAGTTTGGTTAGCAATCAGCCCCAGCATTTT.